This entry lists 13 T cell receptor beta chains sequenced from one sample in a study of blood T cells in healthy people across ages. A second 7 to 11 cycle PCR used barcoded and J-beta primers. TCRdb reprocessed the 5' RACE reads via MiXCR and lists one record per CDR3 protein. Of hundreds of thousands of distinct CDR3 sequences listed, around three fifths are singletons. Sequenced material: blood. The receptors originated from a middle-aged man in good health.

This clonotype appeared a few times. The chain combines TRBV10-3 with TRBJ2-7; D gene uncertain. With 6 bases removed from V and 1 base from J, the gap between germline ends came to 13 bases. The germline gives CDR1 ENHRY, CDR2 SYGVKD. The CDR3 spans 14 residues. CDR3 protein: CAISPGVRSYEQYF. DNA for the CDR3: TGTGCCATCAGCCCCGGTGTCAGATCCTACGAGCAGTACTTC.

This clonotype showed up just a few times. This chain's CDR3 is CSAPEASGKGEQFF. CDR3 nucleotides: TGCAGCGCGCCCGAAGCCAGCGGGAAGGGGGAGCAGTTCTTC. The chain joins TRBV29-1 to TRBJ2-1; the match to TRBD2 covers 7 bases. This CDR3 contains 14 residues. With 7 bases clipped from V and 10 bases from J, the junction kept 16 bases outside the gene matches. Germline CDR1 and CDR2: SQVTM and ANQGSEA.

The CDR3 DNA sequence: TGTGCCAGCAGAAAAACAGGGGGCGCAGATACGCAGTATTTT. It translates to CASRKTGGADTQYF. The chain links TRBV6-2 or TRBV6-3 to TRBJ2-3, with 9 bases matching TRBD1. CDR1 and CDR2 from the germline V gene are MNHEY and SVGEGT. The CDR3 has 14 amino acids. J was trimmed by 4 bases and V by 6 bases; bases with no gene match: 5.

V gene TRBV5-6 combines with J gene TRBJ2-1; 11 bases match TRBD2. The germline CDR1 and CDR2 sequences are SGHDT and YYEEEE. Trimming at V came to 2 bases and at J to 1 base, leaving 5 bases not matched to a gene. CDR3 size: 17 residues. CDR3 in amino acids: CASSFELAGDSYNEQFF. CDR3 DNA: TGTGCCAGCAGCTTTGAACTAGCGGGAGATTCCTACAATGAGCAGTTCTTC. Full variable domain (outside the CDR3, taken from reference TRBV5-6 and TRBJ2-1): DAGVTQSPTHLIKTRGQQVTLRCSPKSGHDTVSWYQQALGQGPQFIFQYYEEEERQRGNFPDRFSGHQFPNYSSELNVNALLLGDSALYLCASSFELAGDSYNEQFFGPGTRLTVL.

The rearrangement uses TRBV4-1 and TRBJ1-2; 10 bases fit TRBD1. The CDR3 is 16 amino acids. The V and J ends lost 3 bases and 2 bases, in that order; junction bases with no gene match: 6. In germline, CDR1 is MGHRA, CDR2 YSYEKL. The CDR3 region is CASSHSPGQGNYGYTF. Here the CDR3 DNA reads TGCGCCAGCAGCCATTCGCCGGGACAGGGGAACTATGGCTACACCTTC.

The chain uses TRBV10-3 and TRBJ2-3; the D is unclear. V lost 5 bases to trimming and J lost 6 bases, with 12 bases between them. The CDR3 sequence is 13 residues long. Germline V CDR1 and CDR2: ENHRY, SYGVKD. The CDR3 sequence: CAISRKAPDTQYF. CDR3 nucleotide sequence: TGTGCCATCAGTCGCAAGGCACCCGATACGCAGTATTTT.

This clonotype occurred a few times. The chain joins TRBV15 to TRBJ2-3; D is unresolved. Germline CDR1 is LNHNV and CDR2 is YYDKDF (reference sequence). V was shortened by 0 bases and J by 3 bases, with 4 bases between the two germline ends. This CDR3 has 13 amino acids. CDR3 DNA: TGTGCCACCAGCAGAGATGGGACAGATACGCAGTATTTT. It is translated as CATSRDGTDTQYF.

The V call is TRBV7-2, the J call TRBJ2-3; D gene unclear. V was clipped by 5 bases and J by 4 bases, with 13 bases between them. CDR1 is SGHTA and CDR2 is FQGNSA in the germline V gene. The CDR3 extends over 14 amino acids. The CDR3 region has the DNA TGTGCCAGCAGCCTCTCCGTTGGCGCAGATACGCAGTATTTT. This translates into CASSLSVGADTQYF.

The chain recombines TRBV7-3 with TRBJ2-3; 12 bases align to TRBD1. Germline V gene sequence: CDR1 SGHTA, CDR2 FQGTGA. J lost 5 bases, V lost 0 bases, and 6 bases had no gene match. The CDR3 covers 17 residues. This chain's CDR3 is CASSLTGTGGPEDTQYF. CDR3 coding DNA: TGTGCCAGCAGCTTAACGGGGACAGGGGGCCCGGAAGATACGCAGTATTTT.

This clonotype has only a few counts. V usage is TRBV6-5 and J usage is TRBJ1-1; D is unclear. The CDR3 consists of 14 residues. Germline V CDR1 and CDR2: MNHEY, SVGAGI. Trimming stripped 5 bases from V and 4 bases from J, with 14 bases between. The CDR3 DNA sequence: TGTGCCAGCAGTCCCCAAGGGAGTATCACTGAAGCTTTCTTT. Encoded protein: CASSPQGSITEAFF.

Turning to this clonotype: At one end the junction does not follow the germline gene, possibly because of a read error. V gene TRBV7-8 combines with J gene TRBJ2-1; D is undetermined. Germline values: CDR1 SGHVS, CDR2 FQNEAQ. The CDR3 length is 11 residues. DNA of the CDR3: TGCGCCAGCAGCCCTACTCATGAGCAGTTCTTC. Its translation is CASSPTHEQFF.

The chain joins TRBV28 to TRBJ1-5; TRBD1 matches at 7 bases. This CDR3 region has 16 residues. The V gene's germline CDR1 is MDHEN and CDR2 SYDVKM. V dropped 5 bases and J dropped 5; count of bases not matched to a gene: 12. CDR3 sequence: CASSPQGQCLYQPQHF. Here the CDR3 DNA reads TGTGCCAGCAGTCCCCAGGGACAGTGTCTCTATCAGCCCCAGCATTTT.

The chain has TRBV6-5 and TRBJ2-5, with a tentative D call TRBD2 (6 bases). The CDR3 covers 14 residues. Germline V CDR1 and CDR2: MNHEY, SVGAGI. V dropped 6 bases and J dropped 2 bases, with 13 bases sitting between them. The CDR3 loop reads CASRRGLPQETQYF. DNA of the CDR3: TGTGCCAGCAGACGGGGACTCCCGCAAGAGACCCAGTACTTC.